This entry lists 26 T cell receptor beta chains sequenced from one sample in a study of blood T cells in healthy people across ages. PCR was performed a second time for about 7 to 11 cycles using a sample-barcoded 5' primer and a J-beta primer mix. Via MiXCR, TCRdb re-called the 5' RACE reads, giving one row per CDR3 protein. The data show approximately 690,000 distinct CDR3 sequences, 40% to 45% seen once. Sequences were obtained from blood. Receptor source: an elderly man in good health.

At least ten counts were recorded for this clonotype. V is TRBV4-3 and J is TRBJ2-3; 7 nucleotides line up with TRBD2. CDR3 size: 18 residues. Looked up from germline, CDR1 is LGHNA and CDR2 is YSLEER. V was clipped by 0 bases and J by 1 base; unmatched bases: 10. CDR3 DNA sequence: TGCGCCAGCAGCCAAGATCTTGCCCCCAGCGGGGGCACAGATACGCAGTATTTT. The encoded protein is CASSQDLAPSGGTDTQYF.

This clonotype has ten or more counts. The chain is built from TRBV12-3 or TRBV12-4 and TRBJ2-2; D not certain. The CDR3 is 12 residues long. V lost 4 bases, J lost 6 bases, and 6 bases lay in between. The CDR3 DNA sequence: TGTGCCAGCAGTTCCGCCGCCGGGGAGCTGTTTTTT. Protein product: CASSSAAGELFF.

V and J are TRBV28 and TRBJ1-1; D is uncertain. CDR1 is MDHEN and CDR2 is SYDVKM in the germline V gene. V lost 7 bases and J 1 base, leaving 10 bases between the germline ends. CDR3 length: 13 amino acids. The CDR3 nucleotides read TGTGCCAGCACAAGGATCCGGAACACTGAAGCTTTCTTT. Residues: CASTRIRNTEAFF.

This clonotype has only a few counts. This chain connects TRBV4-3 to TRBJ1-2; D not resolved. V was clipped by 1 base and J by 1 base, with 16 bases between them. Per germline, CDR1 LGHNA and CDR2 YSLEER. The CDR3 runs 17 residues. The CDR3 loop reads CASSQVQRSLRNYGYTF. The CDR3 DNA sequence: TGCGCCAGCAGCCAAGTTCAAAGGAGCCTCCGTAACTATGGCTACACCTTC.

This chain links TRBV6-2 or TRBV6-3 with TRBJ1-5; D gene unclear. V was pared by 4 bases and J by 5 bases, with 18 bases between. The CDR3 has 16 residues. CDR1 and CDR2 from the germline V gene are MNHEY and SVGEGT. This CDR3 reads CASSSLSVLVHQPQHF. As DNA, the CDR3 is TGTGCCAGCAGTTCCCTTTCAGTCCTGGTCCATCAGCCCCAGCATTTT.

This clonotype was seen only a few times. In DNA, the CDR3 is TGTGCCAGCAGCCCAATCGTAGCATGGAATGAGCAGTTCTTC. It translates to CASSPIVAWNEQFF. The chain recombines TRBV11-2 with TRBJ2-1; D remains unclear. The V end was cut by 5 bases, the J end by 7 bases, with 15 bases between. The germline CDR1 and CDR2 sequences are SGHAT and FQNNGV. The CDR3 totals 14 residues.

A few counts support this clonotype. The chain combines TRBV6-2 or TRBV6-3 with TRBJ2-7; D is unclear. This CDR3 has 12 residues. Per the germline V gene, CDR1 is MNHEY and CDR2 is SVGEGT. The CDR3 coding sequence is TGTGCAGCAGCAACGAAGTCCTACGAGCAGTACTTC. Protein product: CAAATKSYEQYF.

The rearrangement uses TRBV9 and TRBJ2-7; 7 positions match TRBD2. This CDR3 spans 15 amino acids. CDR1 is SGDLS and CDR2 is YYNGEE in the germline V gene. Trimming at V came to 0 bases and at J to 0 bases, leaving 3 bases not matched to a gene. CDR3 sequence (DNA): TGTGCCAGCAGCGTAGCTAGCGGAGACTCCTACGAGCAGTACTTC. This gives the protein CASSVASGDSYEQYF.

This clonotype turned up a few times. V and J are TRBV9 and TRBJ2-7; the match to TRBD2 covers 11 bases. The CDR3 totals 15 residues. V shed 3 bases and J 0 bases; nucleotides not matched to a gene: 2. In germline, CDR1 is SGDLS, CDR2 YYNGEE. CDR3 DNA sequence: TGTGCCAGCAGCGGTGGGACTAGCGGCTCCTACGAGCAGTACTTC. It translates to CASSGGTSGSYEQYF.

The CDR3 nucleotides read TGTGCCAGCAGCCAAACCGGGACAGGGAGTGTGCCCCAGCATTTT. This sequence encodes CASSQTGTGSVPQHF. This chain links TRBV7-8 with TRBJ1-5, with TRBD1 matching over 9 bases. The CDR3 spans 15 residues. The ends lost 5 bases at V and 9 bases at J; junction bases unmatched: 11. Germline V gene data show CDR1 as SGHVS and CDR2 as FQNEAQ.

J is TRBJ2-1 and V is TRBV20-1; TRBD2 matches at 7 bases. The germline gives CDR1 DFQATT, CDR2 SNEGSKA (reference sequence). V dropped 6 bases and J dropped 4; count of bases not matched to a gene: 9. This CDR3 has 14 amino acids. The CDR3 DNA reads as TGCAGTGCGACCGGGACTACCTCATACAATGAGCAGTTCTTC. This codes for CSATGTTSYNEQFF.

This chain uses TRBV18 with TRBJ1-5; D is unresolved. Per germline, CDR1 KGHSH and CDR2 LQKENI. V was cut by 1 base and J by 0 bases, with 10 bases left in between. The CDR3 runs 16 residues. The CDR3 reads CASSPLQASSNQPQHF. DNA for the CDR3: TGTGCCAGCTCACCACTACAAGCGAGTAGCAATCAGCCCCAGCATTTT.

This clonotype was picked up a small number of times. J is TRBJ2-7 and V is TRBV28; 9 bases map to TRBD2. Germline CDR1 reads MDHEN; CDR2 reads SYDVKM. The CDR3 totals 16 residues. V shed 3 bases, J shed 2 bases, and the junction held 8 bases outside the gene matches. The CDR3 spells CASSLSGTSIAYEQYF. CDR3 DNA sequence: TGTGCCAGCAGTTTGTCCGGGACTAGCATCGCCTACGAGCAGTACTTC.

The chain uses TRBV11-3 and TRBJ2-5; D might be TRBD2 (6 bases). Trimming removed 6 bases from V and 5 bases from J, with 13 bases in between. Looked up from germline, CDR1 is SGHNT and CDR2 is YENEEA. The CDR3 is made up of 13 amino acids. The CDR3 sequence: CASRSGGEETQYF. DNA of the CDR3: TGTGCCAGCAGGTCAGGAGGGGAGGAGACCCAGTACTTC.

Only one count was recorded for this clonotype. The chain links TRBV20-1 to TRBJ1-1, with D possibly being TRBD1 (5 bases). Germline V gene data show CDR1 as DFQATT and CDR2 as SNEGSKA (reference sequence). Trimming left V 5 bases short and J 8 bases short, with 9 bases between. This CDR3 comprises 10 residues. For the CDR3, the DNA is TGCAGTGCTGGGGACGGCGAAGCTTTCTTT. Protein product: CSAGDGEAFF.

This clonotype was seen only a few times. CDR3 residues: CASSRAGGPKDTQYF. The CDR3 DNA is TGTGCCAGCAGCCGCGCGGGGGGGCCAAAAGATACGCAGTATTTT. V and J are TRBV3-1 and TRBJ2-3; 9 bases match TRBD2. The V segment lost 4 bases and the J segment 5 bases; nucleotides outside the gene matches: 7. CDR3 length equals 15 residues. Germline V gene lookup returns CDR1 LGHDT and CDR2 YNNKEL (reference sequence).

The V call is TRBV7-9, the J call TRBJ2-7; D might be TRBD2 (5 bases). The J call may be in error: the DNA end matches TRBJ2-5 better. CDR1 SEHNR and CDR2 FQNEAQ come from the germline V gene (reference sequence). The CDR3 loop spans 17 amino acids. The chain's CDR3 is CASSRGRDNSGIETQYF. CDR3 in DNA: TGTGCCAGCAGCCGTGGACGGGATAATAGTGGGATAGAGACCCAGTACTTC.

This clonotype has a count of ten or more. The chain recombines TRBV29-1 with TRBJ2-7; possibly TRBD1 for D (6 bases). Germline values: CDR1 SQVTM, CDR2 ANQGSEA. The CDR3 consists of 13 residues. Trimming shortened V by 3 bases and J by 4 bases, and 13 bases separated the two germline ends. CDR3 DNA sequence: TGCAGCGTTGATAAACAGGGTAGTTACGAGCAGTACTTC. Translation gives CSVDKQGSYEQYF.

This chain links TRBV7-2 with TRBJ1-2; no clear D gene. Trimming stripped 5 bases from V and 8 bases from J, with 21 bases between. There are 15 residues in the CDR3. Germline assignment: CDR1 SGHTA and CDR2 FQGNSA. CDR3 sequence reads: CASSPFRSQEAGYTF. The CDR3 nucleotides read TGTGCCAGCAGCCCGTTCAGGAGTCAAGAAGCGGGCTACACCTTC. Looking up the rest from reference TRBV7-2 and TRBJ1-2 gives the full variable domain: GAGVSQSPSNKVTEKGKDVELRCDPISGHTALYWYRQSLGQGLEFLIYFQGNSAPDKSGLPSDRFSAERTGGSVSTLTIQRTQQEDSAVYLCASSPFRSQEAGYTFGSGTRLTVV.

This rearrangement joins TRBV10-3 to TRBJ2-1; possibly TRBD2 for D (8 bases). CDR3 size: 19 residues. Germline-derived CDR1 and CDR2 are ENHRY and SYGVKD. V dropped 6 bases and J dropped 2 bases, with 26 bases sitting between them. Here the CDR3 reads CAIRAQGGAAGGPYNEQFF. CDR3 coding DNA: TGTGCCATCAGGGCGCAGGGGGGTGCTGCGGGGGGACCCTACAATGAGCAGTTCTTC.

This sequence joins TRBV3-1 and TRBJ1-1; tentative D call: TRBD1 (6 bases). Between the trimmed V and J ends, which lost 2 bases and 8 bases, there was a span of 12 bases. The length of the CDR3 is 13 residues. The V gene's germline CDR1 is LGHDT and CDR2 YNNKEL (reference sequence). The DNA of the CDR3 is TGTGCCAGCAGCCAATTACGGGGGGCCGAAGCTTTCTTT. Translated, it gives CASSQLRGAEAFF. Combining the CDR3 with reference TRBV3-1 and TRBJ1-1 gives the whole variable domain DTAVSQTPKYLVTQMGNDKSIKCEQNLGHDTMYWYKQDSKKFLKIMFSYNNKELIINETVPNRFSPKSPDKAHLNLHINSLELGDSAVYFCASSQLRGAEAFFGQGTRLTVV.

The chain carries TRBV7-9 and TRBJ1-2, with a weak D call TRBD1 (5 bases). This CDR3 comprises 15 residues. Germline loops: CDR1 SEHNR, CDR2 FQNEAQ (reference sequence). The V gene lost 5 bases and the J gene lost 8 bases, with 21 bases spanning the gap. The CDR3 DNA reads TGTGCCAGCAGCCCTTATCGGGGGGGTAAGGCAGGCTACACCTTC. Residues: CASSPYRGGKAGYTF.

CDR3 loop: CASSAINRVHEQYF. Here the CDR3 DNA reads TGTGCCAGCAGTGCAATTAACAGGGTACACGAGCAGTACTTC. V usage is TRBV27 and J usage is TRBJ2-7, with D maybe TRBD1 (6 bases). V was trimmed by 5 bases and J by 5 bases, leaving 16 bases between them. Germline V lookup: CDR1 MNHEY, CDR2 SMNVEV (reference sequence). The CDR3 covers 14 residues.

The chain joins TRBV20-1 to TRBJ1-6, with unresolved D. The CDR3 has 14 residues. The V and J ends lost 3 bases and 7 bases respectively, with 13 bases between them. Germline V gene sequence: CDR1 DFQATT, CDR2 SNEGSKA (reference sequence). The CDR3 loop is CSARPTIQNSPLHF. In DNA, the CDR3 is TGCAGTGCTAGGCCAACCATACAAAATTCACCCCTCCACTTT.

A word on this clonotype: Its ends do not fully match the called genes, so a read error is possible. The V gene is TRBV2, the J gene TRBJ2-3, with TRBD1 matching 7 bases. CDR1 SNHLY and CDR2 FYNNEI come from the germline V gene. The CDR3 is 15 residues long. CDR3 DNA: TGTGCCAGCAGTGAGGGGACAGCTAGCACAGATGCGCAGTATTTT. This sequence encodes CASSEGTASTDAQYF. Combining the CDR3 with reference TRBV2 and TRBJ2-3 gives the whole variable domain EPEVTQTPSHQVTQMGQEVILRCVPISNHLYFYWYRQILGQKVEFLVSFYNNEISEKSEIFDDQFSVERPDGSNFTLKIRSTKLEDSAMYFCASSEGTASTDAQYFGPGTRLTVL.

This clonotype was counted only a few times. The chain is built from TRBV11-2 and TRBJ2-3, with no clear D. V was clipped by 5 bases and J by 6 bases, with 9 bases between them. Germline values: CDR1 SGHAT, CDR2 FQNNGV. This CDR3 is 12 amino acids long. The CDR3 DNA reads TGTGCCAGCAGCCCAGCCCGGGATACGCAGTATTTT. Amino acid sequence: CASSPARDTQYF. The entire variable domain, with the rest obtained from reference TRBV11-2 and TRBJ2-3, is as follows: EAGVAQSPRYKIIEKRQSVAFWCNPISGHATLYWYQQILGQGPKLLIQFQNNGVVDDSQLPKDRFSAERLKGVDSTLKIQPAKLEDSAVYLCASSPARDTQYFGPGTRLTVL.